Sequencing of this T cell receptor beta chain was carried out in a study of cytomegalovirus exposure and HLA in healthy donors. Study at large: Falling in the Caucasian-associated ancestry cluster were 65% to 90% of about 400 genotyped donors.

Study-wide results and limits: Many donors carried some public TCRs, although rarity characterized most TCR sequences.

This CDR3 contains 13 residues. In germline, CDR1 is MNHNS, CDR2 SASEGT. V trimming: 7 bases; J trimming: 6 bases; junction bases outside the gene matches: 6. Concerning this clone: Its antigen is unidentified.

Though probably carrying unrecorded immune exposures, donors were nominally healthy at sampling. 60 Vbeta and 13 Jbeta primers were used in PCR. Using immunoSEQ multiplex PCR, the repertoire was profiled, and TCRdb retains in-frame clones only, with some absent. Of 180,000 or so clones listed, roughly 80% are singletons. The source material was PBMCs. The chain recombines TRBV6-1 with TRBJ1-2, with 9 bases matching TRBD1. The source of this sequence is a woman aged 18-35 years in good health and CMV-seronegative. CDR3 residues: CASKRDRDHGYTF. DNA for the CDR3: TGTGCCAGCAAGAGGGACAGGGATCATGGCTACACCTTC.